The next 13 T cell receptor beta chains were all read from a single sample in a study of blood T cell repertoires in COVID-19. The table came from immunoSEQ multiplex PCR; TCRdb's copy has only in-frame clones and leaves some out. This sample has about 120,000 clones, with about 90% found just once. Sequenced material: peripheral blood. Receptor source: a woman in her fifties or sixties with acute or convalescent COVID-19.

This clone showed up just once. This chain links TRBV11-2 with TRBJ1-6; TRBD1 matches 7 bases. CDR3 length: 14 residues. CDR1 and CDR2 (germline): SGHAT, FQNNGV. Trimming removed 6 bases from V and 10 bases from J; junction bases left unmatched: 9. Here the CDR3 reads CASSSTGLSSPLHF. CDR3 nucleotides: TGTGCCAGCAGTTCGACAGGGTTAAGCTCACCCCTCCACTTT.

The V gene is TRBV30, the J gene TRBJ1-2; maybe TRBD1 (6 bases). CDR3 length equals 13 residues. Trimming cost V 4 bases and J 2 bases, with 11 bases left between them. Germline V gene sequence: CDR1 GTSNPN, CDR2 SVGIG (reference sequence). For the CDR3, the DNA is TGTGCCTGGAACCCACAGGGAAACTATGGCTACACCTTC. Translating it yields CAWNPQGNYGYTF.

For the CDR3, the DNA is TGTGCCAGCAGCTCCGACGGGACAAGGGCAGATACGCAGTATTTT. Amino acid sequence: CASSSDGTRADTQYF. This chain connects TRBV11-2 to TRBJ2-3, with a weak D call TRBD1 (6 bases). CDR1 is SGHAT and CDR2 is FQNNGV in the germline V gene. The CDR3 covers 15 residues. Trimming shortened V by 4 bases and J by 4 bases, and 15 bases separated the two germline ends.

V usage is TRBV28 and J usage is TRBJ1-1, with D perhaps matching TRBD1 (6 bases). This CDR3 contains 16 residues. V was trimmed by 4 bases and J by 4 bases, leaving 19 bases between them. The germline V gene has CDR1 MDHEN and CDR2 SYDVKM. The CDR3 is CASSSPRGGVGTEAFF. The CDR3 DNA is TGTGCCAGCAGTTCCCCGCGGGGGGGCGTAGGCACTGAAGCTTTCTTT.

This clone was observed a single time. The CDR3 region is CASEGADQPQHF. For the CDR3, the DNA is TGTGCCAGCGAAGGGGCGGATCAGCCCCAGCATTTT. The chain combines TRBV7-9 with TRBJ1-5, with D possibly matching TRBD1 (5 bases). CDR3 length equals 12 residues. The V and J ends lost 8 bases and 5 bases respectively, with 10 bases between them. CDR1 is SEHNR, CDR2 FQNEAQ, per germline (reference sequence).

This clone was recorded only once. V is TRBV28 and J is TRBJ1-1; the D gene is possibly TRBD1 (6 bases). This CDR3 comprises 15 residues. CDR1 MDHEN and CDR2 SYDVKM come from the germline V gene. V was cut by 6 bases and J by 0 bases, with 14 bases left in between. CDR3 DNA sequence: TGTGCCAGCAGACGCCAGGGGACCATGAACACTGAAGCTTTCTTT. As protein: CASRRQGTMNTEAFF.

The chain carries TRBV10-3 and TRBJ2-3, with D maybe TRBD2 (6 bases). Trimming cost V 4 bases and J 2 bases, with 10 bases left between them. This CDR3 is built from 14 residues. Germline V lookup: CDR1 ENHRY, CDR2 SYGVKD. This CDR3 is CAISGAGNTDTQYF. The CDR3, as DNA: TGTGCCATCAGTGGGGCGGGGAACACAGATACGCAGTATTTT.

V usage is TRBV7-2 and J usage is TRBJ1-5; 9 bases line up with TRBD1. Germline V gives CDR1 SGHTA, CDR2 FQGNSA. There are 19 residues in the CDR3. Germline trimming cut 4 bases from V and 2 bases from J; bases unmatched to any gene: 15. Here the CDR3 reads CASSSPTGGSFIGNQPQHF. The CDR3 bases are TGTGCCAGCAGCTCTCCGACAGGGGGAAGCTTTATTGGCAATCAGCCCCAGCATTTT.

The J gene is TRBJ1-6, the V gene TRBV9; 7 nucleotides line up with TRBD1. V was pared by 4 bases and J by 7 bases, with 5 bases of the junction left unmatched. Germline V lookup: CDR1 SGDLS, CDR2 YYNGEE. The CDR3 has 14 residues. The CDR3 loop reads CASSQGRGNSPLHF. The CDR3 coding sequence is TGTGCCAGCAGCCAGGGCAGGGGGAATTCACCCCTCCACTTT.

The chain combines TRBV4-1 with TRBJ2-7, with a tentative D call TRBD1 (5 bases). Germline values: CDR1 MGHRA, CDR2 YSYEKL. The V and J ends lost 0 bases and 9 bases respectively, with 21 bases between them. This CDR3 spans 16 amino acids. This CDR3 reads CASSQDYPPPAGLQYF. The DNA for the CDR3 is TGCGCCAGCAGCCAAGATTATCCCCCACCGGCAGGGTTGCAGTACTTC.

This rearrangement joins TRBV19 to TRBJ1-4; 10 nucleotides agree with TRBD1. The CDR3 is 14 residues long. Looked up from germline, CDR1 is LNHDA and CDR2 is SQIVND (reference sequence). V lost 9 bases, J lost 7 bases, and 8 bases stayed unmatched. The CDR3 region is CASSSGQGFEKLFF. The CDR3 DNA follows: TGTGCCAGCTCTTCGGGACAGGGGTTTGAAAAACTGTTTTTT.

The chain joins TRBV10-1 to TRBJ2-7; D is ambiguous. CDR1 and CDR2 from the germline V gene are WNHNN and SYGVQD (reference sequence). This CDR3 has 14 residues. Trimming left V 5 bases short and J 0 bases short, with 11 bases between. The CDR3 bases are TGCGCCAGCAGTCCCGGCAGGCTCTCCTACGAGCAGTACTTC. This encodes CASSPGRLSYEQYF.

The V gene is TRBV11-2, the J gene TRBJ2-1; weak D call: TRBD1 (5 bases). Germline V gene data show CDR1 as SGHAT and CDR2 as FQNNGV. The CDR3 contains 13 residues. V was shortened by 2 bases and J by 9 bases, with 11 bases between the two germline ends. The CDR3 sequence is CASSLNRQGEQFF. The CDR3 DNA is TGTGCCAGCAGCTTAAATCGGCAGGGTGAGCAGTTCTTC.